This TCR beta chain was found in a study of glioma-infiltrating T cells after dendritic cell vaccination. In the study overall: Patients received three intradermal dendritic cell vaccine injections at biweekly intervals.

Up to 2 ug genomic DNA was used for TCRB CDR3 amplification. Primers: 60 V beta forward and 13 J beta reverse. TCRdb's copy holds only in-frame clones and misses some; the assay was immunoSEQ multiplex PCR. This sample has roughly 96,000 clones, with 79% found just once. Germline V CDR1 and CDR2: SGHNT, YYREEE (reference sequence). V dropped 4 bases and J dropped 5; count of bases not matched to a gene: 4. CDR3 length equals 14 residues. Fresh-frozen tumor tissue and more than two years of survival data were available for all. The material was blood, obtained before dendritic cell vaccination. This sequence was found in a human donor with glioblastoma. The gene calls are TRBV5-4 and TRBJ2-2; 8 nucleotides line up with TRBD1. This CDR3 is CASSQDRVTGELFF. In DNA, the CDR3 is TGTGCCAGCAGCCAGGACAGGGTGACCGGGGAGCTGTTTTTT.